A selection of T cell receptor beta chains follows, all from one sample in a study of T-cell memory formation after mild COVID-19. In TCRdb, the 5' RACE reads were re-called with MiXCR into one record per CDR3 protein. Among roughly 610,000 distinct CDR3 sequences listed, roughly 17% were seen once. Sequencing input: PBMCs or a T cell subset sorted from them (not recorded which). Receptor source: an adult woman who had mild COVID-19 (a few samples of this study predate the infection). Cell type and time point are not known. CDR3s include the opening cysteine and the closing phenylalanine or tryptophan. The order of the fields is clone size, D gene, J gene, V gene, CDR3 DNA, CDR3 protein. The D gene is left open where the match is weak. Part of the rows lack a size; the others show once, few, many or a class for expanded clones.

>NA|TRBD1|TRBJ1-2|TRBV3-1
TGTGCCAGCAGCCTCGACATTATAACGGGACAGGGGGCGCCGGCTAATGGCTACACCTTC
CASSLDIITGQGAPANGYTF
>few|NA|TRBJ1-1|TRBV3-1
TGTGCCAGCAGCCAAGTGGGTAGGACTTTCTTT
CASSQVGRTFF
>few|TRBD2|TRBJ2-2|TRBV7-8
TGTGCCAGCAGCTCACGGTGGGGGACTAGCGGCACCGGGGAGCTGTTTTTT
CASSSRWGTSGTGELFF
>NA|NA|TRBJ2-7|TRBV12-3/TRBV12-4
TGTGCCAGCACCATTGGGGAGGTCGGATCACGCGAGCAGTACTTC
CASTIGEVGSREQYF
>NA|NA|TRBJ2-6|TRBV29-1
TGCAGCGCCCAGGGGCGGGCCAACGTCCTGACTTTC
CSAQGRANVLTF
>few|TRBD1|TRBJ2-4|TRBV7-9
TGTGCCAGCAGCTCCCCGACAGGGGCAGCCAAAAACATTCAGTACTTC
CASSSPTGAAKNIQYF
>many|NA|TRBJ1-2|TRBV20-1
TGCAGTGCTAGGGCTACGATAAGCGGGCCTGGCTACACCTTC
CSARATISGPGYTF
>few|NA|TRBJ1-5|TRBV19
TGTGCCAGTAGTACAGGGGCGCGCAATCAGCCCCAGCATTTT
CASSTGARNQPQHF
>NA|TRBD2|TRBJ2-1|TRBV10-3
TGTGCCATCAGCAGCGGGAGGGACAATGAGCAGTTCTTC
CAISSGRDNEQFF
>many|NA|TRBJ2-5|TRBV5-1
TGCGCCAGCAGCTTGGTTGAGGGGACAGAGACCCAGTACTTC
CASSLVEGTETQYF
>few|NA|TRBJ2-7|TRBV24-1
TGTGCCACCAGTGATGGGACATTCGACGAGCAGTACTTC
CATSDGTFDEQYF
>NA|NA|TRBJ2-2|TRBV9
TGTGCCAGCAGCGTAGATCTGGCCGGGGAGCTGTTTTTT
CASSVDLAGELFF
>few|NA|TRBJ2-3|TRBV20-1
TGCAGTGCTCCACGGCATGGTGGGAGCACAGATACGCAGTATTTT
CSAPRHGGSTDTQYF
>NA|NA|TRBJ2-2|TRBV2
TGTGCCAGCACCTCGACTGGGGGAACCGGGGAGCTGTTTTTT
CASTSTGGTGELFF
>NA|TRBD1|TRBJ1-1|TRBV5-1
TGCGCCAGCAGCTTTGCAGGGGGACACACTGAAGCTTTCTTT
CASSFAGGHTEAFF
>few|NA|TRBJ1-6|TRBV4-1
TGCGCCAGCAGCCAAACCCAGAGTTATTCACCCCTCCACTTT
CASSQTQSYSPLHF
>NA|NA|TRBJ2-1|TRBV9
TGTGCCAGCTGGCGGGGGCAGGGACCTCGTACGGAGCAGTTCTTC
CASWRGQGPRTEQFF
>few|TRBD2|TRBJ2-7|TRBV6-5
TGTGCCAGCAGTTCTCCAACTAGCGGGAGAGTCGAGCAGTACTTC
CASSSPTSGRVEQYF
>NA|NA|TRBJ1-5|TRBV3-1
TGTGCCAGCAGCCAAGGGACACCCACACCCCAGCATTTT
CASSQGTPTPQHF
>NA|TRBD2|TRBJ2-1|TRBV11-2
TGTGCCAGCAGCTTAGATAGGTGGACTAGCGGCAATGAGCAGTTCTTC
CASSLDRWTSGNEQFF
>NA|NA|TRBJ1-5|TRBV6-1
TGTGCCAGCAGGGTGCACTTGGGCAATCAGCCCCAGCATTTT
CASRVHLGNQPQHF
>NA|TRBD2|TRBJ2-3|TRBV20-1
TGCAGTGCTAGAGCTCGGGAGACTAGCGGGGCGACGACAGATACGCAGTATTTT
CSARARETSGATTDTQYF
>few|TRBD1|TRBJ2-3|TRBV20-1
TGCAGTGCTAGAGAGGACAGGGAACAGTATTTT
CSAREDREQYF
>NA|NA|TRBJ2-5|TRBV11-2
TGTGCCAGCAGCTTGAAACAACGGGGATGGGAGACCCAGTACTTC
CASSLKQRGWETQYF
>NA|NA|TRBJ2-5|TRBV6-5
TGTGCCAGCAGTTACGGGTTAGCCGTCCTACAAGAGACCCAGTACTTC
CASSYGLAVLQETQYF
>NA|NA|TRBJ2-7|TRBV12-5
TGTGCTAGCAGGAGCGACCCCTACGAGCAGTACTTC
CASRSDPYEQYF
>few|NA|TRBJ2-2|TRBV5-1
TGCGCCAGCAGCCCGGAACTAGGGGCTATCACCGGGGAGCTGTTTTTT
CASSPELGAITGELFF
>NA|NA|TRBJ2-5|TRBV20-1
TGCAGTGCTAGCCAACCTACTAGAGTTGAGACCCAGTACTTC
CSASQPTRVETQYF
>NA|NA|TRBJ2-7|TRBV3-1
TGTGCCAGCAGCCAAGATTGGAGATACGAGCAGTACTTC
CASSQDWRYEQYF
>few|NA|TRBJ2-7|TRBV6-2/TRBV6-3
TGTGCCAGCAGTTATTCCTCGGGCCCGTACGAGCAGTACTTC
CASSYSSGPYEQYF
>NA|NA|TRBJ1-5|TRBV6-5
TGTGCCAGCAGTTTTGCCGGGCCGTACTACAATCAGCCCCAGCATTTT
CASSFAGPYYNQPQHF
>NA|NA|TRBJ2-6|TRBV12-3/TRBV12-4
TGTGCCAGCAGTCCCCAGGGGAGGGTGTCTGGGGCCAACGTCCTGACTTTC
CASSPQGRVSGANVLTF
>NA|TRBD1|TRBJ2-7|TRBV9
TGTGCCAGCAGCGTAGGAGGTGGGACAGGGAGGTCCGAGCAGTACTTC
CASSVGGGTGRSEQYF
>NA|NA|TRBJ2-7|TRBV6-6
TGTGCCAGCAGTTACAGGACAGACTACGAGCAGTACTTC
CASSYRTDYEQYF
>NA|TRBD2|TRBJ2-5|TRBV9
TGTGCCAGCAGCGTAGGCAGCGGGAGGGGGGAGACCCAGTACTTC
CASSVGSGRGETQYF
>NA|NA|TRBJ2-1|TRBV29-1
TGCAGCGTCTCCCACGGGGAGAGCAACTACAATGAGCAGTTCTTC
CSVSHGESNYNEQFF
>NA|NA|TRBJ2-2|TRBV7-2
TGTGCCAGCACAGGAGTCTCAGGGGTATCGAACACCGGGGAGCTGTTTTTT
CASTGVSGVSNTGELFF
>few|NA|TRBJ2-3|TRBV19
TGTGCCAGTAGCGCACCCTTGGGCTTCGGTCACACAGATACGCAGTATTTT
CASSAPLGFGHTDTQYF
>few|TRBD2|TRBJ2-5|TRBV11-3
TGTGCCAGCAGCTTGGCGGGGGGAGTGTACCAAGAGACCCAGTACTTC
CASSLAGGVYQETQYF
>few|NA|TRBJ2-1|TRBV6-2/TRBV6-3
TGTGCCAGCAGACCGGGGGTTCCTTTTTGGAATGAGCAGTTCTTC
CASRPGVPFWNEQFF
>few|NA|TRBJ1-2|TRBV6-5
TGTGCCAGCAGTTGGGTTGGGGGGGCTGGTGGCTACACCTTC
CASSWVGGAGGYTF
>once|NA|TRBJ2-3|TRBV29-1
TGCAGCGTTGTACCTAGCACAGATACGCAGTATTTT
CSVVPSTDTQYF
>few|TRBD1|TRBJ2-1|TRBV9
TGTGCCAGCAGCGTTGGGACAGCCACGACCCGAAATCATGAGCAGTTCTTC
CASSVGTATTRNHEQFF
>many|NA|TRBJ2-3|TRBV12-3/TRBV12-4
TGTGCCAGCAGTTTTGGGGCCCGGCGCGGGGCGCAGTATTTT
CASSFGARRGAQYF
>NA|TRBD2|TRBJ2-1|TRBV9
TGTGCCAGCAGCAAAACTAGCGGGGGTGGCTCCTACAATGAGCAGTTCTTC
CASSKTSGGGSYNEQFF